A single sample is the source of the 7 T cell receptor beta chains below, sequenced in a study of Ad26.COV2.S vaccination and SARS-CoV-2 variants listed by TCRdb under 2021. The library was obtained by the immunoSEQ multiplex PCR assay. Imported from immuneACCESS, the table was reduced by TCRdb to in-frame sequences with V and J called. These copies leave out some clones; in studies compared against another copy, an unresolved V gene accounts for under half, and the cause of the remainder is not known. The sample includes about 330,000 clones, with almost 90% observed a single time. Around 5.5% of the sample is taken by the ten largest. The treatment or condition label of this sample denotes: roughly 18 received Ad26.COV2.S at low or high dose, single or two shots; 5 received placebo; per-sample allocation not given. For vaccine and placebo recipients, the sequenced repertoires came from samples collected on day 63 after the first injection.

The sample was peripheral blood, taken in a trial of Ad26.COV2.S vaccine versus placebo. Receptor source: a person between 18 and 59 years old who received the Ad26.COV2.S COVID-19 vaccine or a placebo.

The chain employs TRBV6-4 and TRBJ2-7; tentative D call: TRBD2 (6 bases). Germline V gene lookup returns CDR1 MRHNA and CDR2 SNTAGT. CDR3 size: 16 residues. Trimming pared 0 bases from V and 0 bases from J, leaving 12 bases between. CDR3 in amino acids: CASSDSEGVGSYEQYV. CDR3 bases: TGTGCCAGCAGTGACTCGGAGGGAGTGGGCTCCTACGAGCAGTACGTC.

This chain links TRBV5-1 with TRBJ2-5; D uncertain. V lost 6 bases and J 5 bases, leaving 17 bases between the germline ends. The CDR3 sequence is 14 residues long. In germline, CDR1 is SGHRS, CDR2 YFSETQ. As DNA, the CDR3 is TGCGCCAGCACCCCCGGCGGTAGTACTGAGACCCAGTACTTC. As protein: CASTPGGSTETQYF.

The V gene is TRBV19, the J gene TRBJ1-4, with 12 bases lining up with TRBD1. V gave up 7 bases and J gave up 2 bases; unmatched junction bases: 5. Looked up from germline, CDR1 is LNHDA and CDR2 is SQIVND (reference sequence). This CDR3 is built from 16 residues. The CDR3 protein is CASKGQGASTNEKLFF. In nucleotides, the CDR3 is TGTGCCAGTAAGGGACAGGGGGCCTCGACTAATGAAAAACTGTTTTTT.

The CDR3 here is CASSFSNRNTIYF. Here the CDR3 DNA reads TGTGCCAGCAGTTTCTCCAACAGAAACACCATATATTTT. J is TRBJ1-3 and V is TRBV27; no clear D gene. Trimming removed 3 bases from V and 5 bases from J, with 8 bases in between. Per germline, CDR1 MNHEY and CDR2 SMNVEV (reference sequence). This CDR3 is built from 13 residues.

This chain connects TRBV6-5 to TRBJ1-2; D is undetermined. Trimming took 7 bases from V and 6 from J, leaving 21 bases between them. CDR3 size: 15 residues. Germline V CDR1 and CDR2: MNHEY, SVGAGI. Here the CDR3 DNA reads TGTGCCAGCACTATCTACTCAGCGGTGCGCCATGGCTACACCTTC. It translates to CASTIYSAVRHGYTF.

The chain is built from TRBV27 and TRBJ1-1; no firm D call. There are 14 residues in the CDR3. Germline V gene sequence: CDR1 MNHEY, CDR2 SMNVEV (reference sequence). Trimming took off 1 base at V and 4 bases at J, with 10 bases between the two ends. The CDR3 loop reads CASSLYPGSTEAFF. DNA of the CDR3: TGTGCCAGCAGTTTATATCCGGGGAGCACTGAAGCTTTCTTT.

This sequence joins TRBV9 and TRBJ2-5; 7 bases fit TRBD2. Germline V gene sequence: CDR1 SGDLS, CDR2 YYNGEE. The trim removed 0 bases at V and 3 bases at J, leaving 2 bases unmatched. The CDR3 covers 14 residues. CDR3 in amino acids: CASSVAGGKETQYF. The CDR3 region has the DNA TGTGCCAGCAGCGTAGCGGGAGGAAAAGAGACCCAGTACTTC.